The 9 T cell receptor beta chains presented below share a single source sample, sequenced in a study of T cells after yellow fever vaccination. TCRdb fed the 5' RACE reads into MiXCR, producing one record per CDR3 protein. The top ten clones hold 2.5% to 4% of a sample with more than 300,000 distinct CDR3 sequences, over 8.5% of them seen once. Sequenced here: CD4+ T cells sorted from PBMCs, sampled 45 days after the yellow fever booster vaccination. Source of these receptors: a man younger than 35 who received the YFV17D yellow fever vaccine.

This clonotype was counted between two and nine times. The V call is TRBV7-9, the J call TRBJ2-5; 7 bases map to TRBD2. J was trimmed by 4 bases and V by 5 bases; bases with no gene match: 7. The germline CDR1 and CDR2 sequences are SEHNR and FQNEAQ (reference sequence). CDR3 length: 14 residues. The CDR3 DNA is TGTGCCAGCAGCAAACGGACTAGTTTAGAGACCCAGTACTTC. The encoded protein is CASSKRTSLETQYF. The complete variable domain, with remaining parts taken from reference TRBV7-9 and TRBJ2-5, reads DTGVSQNPRHKITKRGQNVTFRCDPISEHNRLYWYRQTLGQGPEFLTYFQNEAQLEKSRLLSDRFSAERPKGSFSTLEIQRTEQGDSAMYLCASSKRTSLETQYFGPGTRLLVL.

Only a few counts were recorded for this clonotype. The V and J genes are TRBV15 and TRBJ1-5; TRBD1 agrees at 9 bases. This CDR3 contains 17 residues. Germline V gives CDR1 LNHNV, CDR2 YYDKDF (reference sequence). With 1 base clipped from V and 5 bases from J, the junction kept 9 bases outside the gene matches. CDR3 residues: CATSRGDRVIRDQPQHF. The DNA of the CDR3 is TGTGCCACCAGCAGAGGGGACAGGGTGATAAGGGATCAGCCCCAGCATTTT.

This clonotype was counted between two and nine times. V usage is TRBV12-3 or TRBV12-4 and J usage is TRBJ2-1; the D gene could be TRBD1 or TRBD2 (6 bases each). The CDR3 totals 16 residues. The V end lost 7 bases, the J end lost 0 bases, and 16 bases lay between the germline ends. The CDR3 is CASKQEGGRSYNEQFF. As DNA, the CDR3 is TGTGCCAGCAAACAGGAGGGGGGACGCTCCTACAATGAGCAGTTCTTC.

This clonotype was seen at least ten times. The J gene is TRBJ1-1, the V gene TRBV4-3, with D unclear. The CDR3 runs to 13 residues. Trimming pared 1 base from V and 2 bases from J, leaving 5 bases between. Germline V gene lookup returns CDR1 LGHNA and CDR2 YSLEER. CDR3: CASSQVPNTEAFF. The DNA for the CDR3 is TGCGCCAGCAGCCAAGTCCCCAACACTGAAGCTTTCTTT.

This clonotype was seen a few times. In nucleotides, the CDR3 is TGTGCCAGCAGACGCCCGGGGAACACTGAAGCTTTCTTT. It yields the protein CASRRPGNTEAFF. The V and J genes are TRBV7-2 and TRBJ1-1; no clear D. Per germline, CDR1 SGHTA and CDR2 FQGNSA. This CDR3 comprises 13 residues. V dropped 6 bases and J dropped 1 base, with 9 bases sitting between them.

The sample holds many counts of this clonotype. The CDR3 region has the DNA TGCGCCAGCAGCCAAGATTTGGCTAGCGGGGTGTACGAGCAGTACTTC. Translating gives CASSQDLASGVYEQYF. V gene TRBV4-3 combines with J gene TRBJ2-7, with 9 bases that match TRBD2. CDR1 is LGHNA, CDR2 YSLEER, per germline. V trimming: 0 bases; J trimming: 4 bases; junction bases outside the gene matches: 7. This CDR3 is 16 amino acids long.

This clonotype came up a few times. The chain joins TRBV4-2 to TRBJ2-2, with 9 bases that match TRBD2. Germline-derived CDR1 and CDR2 are LGHNA and YNFKEQ. This CDR3 is 16 amino acids long. V shed 4 bases, J shed 2 bases, and the junction held 5 bases outside the gene matches. The CDR3: CASSPTTSGNTGELFF. CDR3 nucleotide sequence: TGTGCCAGCAGCCCGACGACTAGCGGTAACACCGGGGAGCTGTTTTTT.

The chain employs TRBV7-2 and TRBJ1-4; the match to TRBD1 covers 8 bases. The J segment lost 6 bases and the V segment lost 3 bases, leaving 6 bases of the junction unmatched. Germline lookup yields CDR1 SGHTA and CDR2 FQGNSA. The CDR3 totals 15 residues. CDR3 nucleotides: TGTGCCAGCAGCTTGGCCACAGGGGGTGATGAAAAACTGTTTTTT. Translation: CASSLATGGDEKLFF.

The chain employs TRBV11-2 and TRBJ2-5, with D hard to call. With 5 bases removed from V and 9 bases from J, the gap between germline ends came to 16 bases. CDR3 length: 13 amino acids. Germline-derived CDR1 and CDR2 are SGHAT and FQNNGV. CDR3 amino acids: CASSRMSRRSQYF. CDR3 sequence (DNA): TGTGCCAGCAGCCGGATGTCGAGGCGGTCCCAGTACTTC.